Listed below are T cell receptor beta chains from one sample, sequenced in a study of T cell changes during pregnancy in multiple sclerosis. Repertoires were generated with immunoSEQ multiplex PCR, while TCRdb's copy carries only in-frame clones and drops some. This table has about 67,000 clones, approximately 90% appearing once. Here the sequenced sample was peripheral blood, taken in the second trimester of pregnancy. Receptors were obtained from a female donor with multiple sclerosis, enrolled in a pregnancy study. CDR3s include the opening cysteine and the closing phenylalanine or tryptophan. D genes are given only for firm matches. Part of the rows lack a size; the others show once, few, many or a class for expanded clones.

j_call | cdr3_length | clone_size | d_call | v_call | cdr3_aa | cdr3_nt
TRBJ2-7 | 14 | - | - | TRBV18 | CASSPASGTYEQYF | TGTGCCAGCTCACCGGCTTCAGGGACCTACGAGCAGTACTTC
TRBJ2-7 | 13 | - | - | TRBV19 | CASSIRSGSEQYF | TGTGCCAGTAGTATAAGATCGGGAAGCGAGCAGTACTTC
TRBJ2-1 | 15 | - | TRBD2 | TRBV7-9 | CASRLGGRGDNEQFF | TGTGCCAGCAGGTTGGGCGGGAGGGGCGACAATGAGCAGTTCTTC
TRBJ1-2 | 12 | - | - | TRBV29-1 | CSVLPGGYGYTF | TGCAGCGTCCTACCGGGGGGCTATGGCTACACCTTC
TRBJ2-7 | 13 | - | TRBD1 | TRBV29-1 | CSVGGQGAYEQYF | TGCAGCGTGGGGGGACAGGGGGCCTACGAGCAGTACTTC
TRBJ2-1 | 14 | - | - | TRBV5-1 | CASGPDPRGNEQFF | TGCGCCAGCGGCCCGGATCCCAGGGGCAATGAGCAGTTCTTC
TRBJ1-1 | 15 | - | - | TRBV18 | CASSPGRGARTEAFF | TGTGCCAGCTCACCTGGCAGGGGCGCGCGGACTGAAGCTTTCTTT
TRBJ2-1 | 12 | few | - | TRBV29-1 | CSTRDSYNEQFF | TGCAGCACCCGGGACTCCTACAATGAGCAGTTCTTC
TRBJ2-7 | 14 | - | TRBD1 | TRBV6-5 | CASSATGQSYEQYF | TGTGCCAGCAGTGCAACGGGACAGTCCTACGAGCAGTACTTC
TRBJ2-7 | 11 | - | - | TRBV7-2 | CASSPSYEQYF | TGTGCCAGCAGCCCGTCCTACGAGCAGTACTTC
TRBJ2-4 | 15 | - | - | TRBV19 | CASRRGGGTKNIQYF | TGTGCCAGTAGGCGGGGAGGAGGTACCAAAAACATTCAGTACTTC
TRBJ2-6 | 18 | - | - | TRBV5-1 | CASSPDSTSQSRANVLTF | TGCGCCAGCAGCCCGGACTCCACATCCCAATCGAGGGCCAACGTCCTGACTTTC
TRBJ2-2 | 17 | - | TRBD1 | TRBV9 | CASSVPGTGGLAGELFF | TGTGCCAGCAGCGTACCTGGGACAGGGGGCCTGGCCGGGGAGCTGTTTTTT
TRBJ2-2 | 16 | - | TRBD1 | TRBV7-3 | CASSLVNRGQPGELFF | TGTGCCAGCAGCTTAGTTAACAGGGGGCAGCCCGGGGAGCTGTTTTTT
TRBJ1-6 | 14 | - | TRBD1 | TRBV6-5 | CASSSTGRNSPLHF | TGTGCCAGCAGTTCGACAGGGAGGAATTCACCCCTCCACTTT
TRBJ1-1 | 12 | - | - | TRBV19 | CASTLGRGEAFF | TGTGCCAGTACCCTGGGGCGGGGTGAAGCTTTCTTT
TRBJ2-2 | 14 | - | - | TRBV19 | CASSDQGGTGELFF | TGTGCCAGTAGTGACCAGGGTGGAACCGGGGAGCTGTTTTTT
TRBJ2-2 | 16 | once | - | TRBV2 | CASSERATANTGELFF | TGTGCCAGCAGTGAAAGAGCCACCGCGAACACCGGGGAGCTGTTTTTT
TRBJ1-2 | 13 | few | - | TRBV2 | CASSETDTYGYTF | TGTGCCAGCAGTGAAACGGACACCTATGGCTACACCTTC
TRBJ1-2 | 16 | - | TRBD1 | TRBV5-4 | CASSLGGTGGFYGYTF | TGTGCCAGCAGCTTGGGAGGGACAGGGGGCTTCTATGGCTACACCTTC